Following are 17 T cell receptor beta chains from one sample sequenced in a study of preoperative IRX-2 immunotherapy in early breast cancer. Treatment reported: preoperative locoregional IRX-2 cytokine immunotherapy. Clones were sequenced by immunoSEQ multiplex PCR, and TCRdb holds only the in-frame ones, with some missing. The top ten hold roughly 2.6% of the sample, which has 30,000 or so clones, 80% to 85% seen once. The sample here was lymph node tissue, taken from a patient treated with IRX-2 immunotherapy. Receptors were obtained from a human donor with breast cancer.

J is TRBJ1-5 and V is TRBV14, with unresolved D. Between the trimmed V and J ends, which lost 0 bases and 7 bases, there was a span of 7 bases. The length of the CDR3 is 13 residues. CDR1 is SGHDN and CDR2 is FVKESK in the germline V gene. This CDR3 is CASSQDLGQPQHF. The CDR3 DNA follows: TGTGCCAGCAGCCAAGATCTAGGCCAGCCCCAGCATTTT.

The CDR3 coding sequence is TGTGCCTGGGAAAACCGGGGGGGCTCCTATGGCTACACCTTC. It is translated as CAWENRGGSYGYTF. The chain has TRBV30 and TRBJ1-2; TRBD1 might be the D (6 bases). The CDR3 has 14 amino acids. The V end lost 5 bases, the J end lost 4 bases, and 17 bases lay between the germline ends. Germline CDR1 is GTSNPN and CDR2 is SVGIG (reference sequence).

The chain uses TRBV6-8 and TRBJ2-5, with D perhaps matching TRBD2 (7 bases). Germline V gene data show CDR1 as MNHGY and CDR2 as SAAAGT. This CDR3 is 16 amino acids long. V lost 0 bases to trimming and J lost 6 bases, with 17 bases between them. The CDR3 nucleotides are TGTGCCAGCAGTTACTCGGGGGGGCTCCTGGTGAAGACCCAGTACTTC. It encodes CASSYSGGLLVKTQYF.

The V and J genes are TRBV6-7 and TRBJ2-7; D is unclear. TRBV6-7 is recorded as an ORF, its role being uncertain. This CDR3 has 12 residues. V was clipped by 6 bases and J by 6 bases, with 12 bases between them. This chain's CDR3 is CASSPRLSEQYF. The CDR3 region has the DNA TGTGCCAGCAGCCCCAGGTTATCCGAGCAGTACTTC.

The rearrangement joins TRBV28 to TRBJ2-7; the D gene is possibly TRBD1 (6 bases). The CDR3 has 15 residues. Germline CDR1 is MDHEN and CDR2 is SYDVKM. V lost 5 bases and J lost 1, with 15 bases in between. CDR3: CASSTPGTFSYEQYF. The CDR3 DNA reads TGTGCCAGCAGTACCCCCGGGACATTTTCCTACGAGCAGTACTTC.

This chain uses TRBV18 with TRBJ2-1, with D perhaps matching TRBD2 (5 bases). Per the germline V gene, CDR1 is KGHSH and CDR2 is LQKENI. Trimming left V 7 bases short and J 7 bases short, with 14 bases between. There are 13 residues in the CDR3. CDR3 in DNA: TGTGCCAGCTGTCCCTCGGGGATGAATGAGCAGTTCTTC. This sequence encodes CASCPSGMNEQFF.

The chain carries TRBV6-8 and TRBJ2-7, with 10 positions matching TRBD1. Losses at the gene ends were 2 bases for V and 3 bases for J; bases not matched to a gene: 4. Germline CDR1 is MNHGY and CDR2 is SAAAGT. The CDR3 runs 15 residues. The CDR3 DNA sequence: TGTGCCAGCAGTTACCCGGGACAGGGGAACTACGAGCAGTACTTC. It encodes CASSYPGQGNYEQYF.

The V call is TRBV19, the J call TRBJ2-3, with a tentative D call TRBD2 (6 bases). In germline, CDR1 is LNHDA, CDR2 SQIVND (reference sequence). Trimming cost V 5 bases and J 2 bases, with 11 bases left between them. The CDR3 is made up of 14 amino acids. The DNA for the CDR3 is TGTGCCAGTAGTCAGGGACTCACCACAGATACGCAGTATTTT. Amino acids: CASSQGLTTDTQYF.

The rearrangement links TRBV2 to TRBJ2-3, with TRBD2 matching over 10 bases. This CDR3 spans 15 amino acids. After removal of 6 bases from V and 2 bases from J, the junction contained 5 bases not matched to a gene. Germline CDR1 and CDR2: SNHLY and FYNNEI. The CDR3 sequence is CASRVAGGYTDTQYF. The CDR3 DNA reads as TGTGCCAGCAGGGTAGCGGGGGGATACACAGATACGCAGTATTTT.

This CDR3 reads CASSPISRNNEQFF. The CDR3 nucleotides are TGTGCCAGCTCACCAATCTCACGGAACAATGAGCAGTTCTTC. The rearrangement links TRBV18 to TRBJ2-1; D is undetermined. Trimming removed 2 bases at V and 5 bases at J, with 10 bases between. CDR3 length equals 14 residues. CDR1 is KGHSH and CDR2 is LQKENI in the germline V gene.

The rearrangement links TRBV29-1 to TRBJ2-1; 12 bases match TRBD2. The CDR3 loop spans 14 amino acids. Germline CDR1 SQVTM, CDR2 ANQGSEA. Trimming at V came to 4 bases and at J to 9 bases, leaving 7 bases not matched to a gene. The CDR3: CSVAPSGGAGEQFF. DNA for the CDR3: TGCAGCGTTGCCCCTAGCGGGGGGGCTGGTGAGCAGTTCTTC.

This CDR3 is CASSQVPWDQGTDTQYF. CDR3 nucleotide sequence: TGCGCCAGCAGCCAAGTCCCTTGGGACCAAGGGACAGATACGCAGTATTTT. The chain links TRBV23-1 to TRBJ2-3; D is possibly TRBD1 or TRBD2 (5 bases each). TRBV23-1 is an open reading frame, and its role is uncertain. Trimming left V 6 bases short and J 3 bases short, with 22 bases between. The length of the CDR3 is 17 residues.

This chain joins TRBV29-1 and TRBJ2-7, with a possible D match to TRBD1 (5 bases). The CDR3 length is 13 residues. Per germline, CDR1 SQVTM and CDR2 ANQGSEA. Trimming left V 4 bases short and J 2 bases short, with 12 bases between. In DNA form, the CDR3 reads TGCAGCGTTGGGCACCTGGGGCCCTACGAGCAGTACTTC. Its protein is CSVGHLGPYEQYF.

This chain links TRBV5-1 with TRBJ2-7; TRBD1 matches at 9 bases. CDR3 size: 14 residues. The junction had 7 bases not matched to a gene; V was cut back by 3 bases and J by 6 bases. In germline, CDR1 is SGHRS, CDR2 YFSETQ. CDR3: CASSWGDRALEQYF. CDR3 coding DNA: TGCGCCAGCAGCTGGGGGGACAGGGCCCTCGAGCAGTACTTC.

The chain employs TRBV1 and TRBJ2-3; the DNA was not compared with TRBD2, the D call given in the table. TRBV1 is deemed a pseudogene. This CDR3 region has 13 residues. CDR3 in amino acids: CASSQVLSDTQYF. The CDR3 coding sequence is TGCGCCAGCAGCCAAGTCCTCTCAGATACGCAGTATTTT.

This chain joins TRBV28 and TRBJ2-7; TRBD2 aligns across 8 bases. Germline V CDR1 and CDR2: MDHEN, SYDVKM. The CDR3 is 16 residues long. Trimming removed 8 bases from V and 3 bases from J; junction bases left unmatched: 15. The CDR3 here is CASQPLRGAGDYEQYF. DNA of the CDR3: TGTGCCAGCCAACCTCTGCGGGGGGCGGGGGACTACGAGCAGTACTTC.

This clone was seen more than once but under ten times. The chain carries TRBV6-8 and TRBJ1-5, with 7 bases that match TRBD1. The V gene's germline CDR1 is MNHGY and CDR2 SAAAGT. The V and J ends lost 6 bases and 0 bases, in that order; junction bases with no gene match: 2. This CDR3 is built from 14 residues. CDR3 nucleotide sequence: TGTGCCAGCAGGACAGGGTTTAGCAATCAGCCCCAGCATTTT. Translating it yields CASRTGFSNQPQHF.